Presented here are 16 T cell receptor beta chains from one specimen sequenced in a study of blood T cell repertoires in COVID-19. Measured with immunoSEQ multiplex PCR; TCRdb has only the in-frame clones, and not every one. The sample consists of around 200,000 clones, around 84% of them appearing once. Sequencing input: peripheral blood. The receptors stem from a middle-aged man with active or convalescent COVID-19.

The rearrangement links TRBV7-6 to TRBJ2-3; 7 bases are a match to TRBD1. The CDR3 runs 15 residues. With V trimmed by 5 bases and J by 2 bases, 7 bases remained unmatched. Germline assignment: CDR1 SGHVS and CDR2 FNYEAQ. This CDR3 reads CASSRRDSLTDTQYF. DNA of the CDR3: TGTGCCAGCAGCCGCCGGGACAGCCTCACAGATACGCAGTATTTT.

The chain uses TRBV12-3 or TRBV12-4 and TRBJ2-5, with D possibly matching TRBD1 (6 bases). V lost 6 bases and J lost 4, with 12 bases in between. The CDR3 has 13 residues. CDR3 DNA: TGTGCCAGCAGCCCCCCGGACAGAGAGACCCAGTACTTC. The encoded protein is CASSPPDRETQYF.

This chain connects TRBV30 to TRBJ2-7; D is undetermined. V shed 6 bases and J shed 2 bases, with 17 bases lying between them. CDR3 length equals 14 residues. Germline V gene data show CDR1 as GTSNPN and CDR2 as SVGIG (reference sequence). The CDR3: CACREHSKTYEQYF. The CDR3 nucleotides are TGTGCCTGTCGAGAGCACTCCAAAACCTACGAGCAGTACTTC.

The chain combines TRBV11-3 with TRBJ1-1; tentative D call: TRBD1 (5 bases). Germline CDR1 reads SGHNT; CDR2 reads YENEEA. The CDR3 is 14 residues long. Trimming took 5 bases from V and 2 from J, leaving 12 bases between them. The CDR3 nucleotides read TGTGCCAGCAGCCTAGGGGCTCTTAACACTGAAGCTTTCTTT. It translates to CASSLGALNTEAFF.

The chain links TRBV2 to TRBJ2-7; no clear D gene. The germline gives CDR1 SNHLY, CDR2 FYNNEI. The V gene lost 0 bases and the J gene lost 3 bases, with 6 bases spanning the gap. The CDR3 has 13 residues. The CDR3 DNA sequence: TGTGCCAGCAGTGAAGCGGAGAGCTACGAGCAGTACTTC. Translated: CASSEAESYEQYF.

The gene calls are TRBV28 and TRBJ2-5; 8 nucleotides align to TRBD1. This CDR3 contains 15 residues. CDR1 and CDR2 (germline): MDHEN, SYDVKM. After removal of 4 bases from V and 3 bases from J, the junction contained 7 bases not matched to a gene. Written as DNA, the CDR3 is TGTGCCAGCAGTTCCTCCCCGGGACAGGAAGAGACCCAGTACTTC. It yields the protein CASSSSPGQEETQYF. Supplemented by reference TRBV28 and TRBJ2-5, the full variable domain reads DVKVTQSSRYLVKRTGEKVFLECVQDMDHENMFWYRQDPGLGLRLIYFSYDVKMKEKGDIPEGYSVSREKKERFSLILESASTNQTSMYLCASSSSPGQEETQYFGPGTRLLVL.

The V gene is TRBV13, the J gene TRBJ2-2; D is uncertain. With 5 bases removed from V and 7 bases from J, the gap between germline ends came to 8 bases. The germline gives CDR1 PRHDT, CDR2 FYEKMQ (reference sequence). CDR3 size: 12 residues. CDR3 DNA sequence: TGTGCCAGCAGCCCTTACGGCGGGGAGCTGTTTTTT. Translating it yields CASSPYGGELFF. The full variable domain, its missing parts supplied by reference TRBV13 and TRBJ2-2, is AAGVIQSPRHLIKEKRETATLKCYPIPRHDTVYWYQQGPGQDPQFLISFYEKMQSDKGSIPDRFSAQQFSDYHSELNMSSLELGDSALYFCASSPYGGELFFGEGSRLTVL.

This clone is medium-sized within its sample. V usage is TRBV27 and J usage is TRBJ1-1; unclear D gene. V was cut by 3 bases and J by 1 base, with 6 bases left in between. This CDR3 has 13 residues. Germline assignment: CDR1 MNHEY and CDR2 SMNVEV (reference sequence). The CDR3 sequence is CASSFSRNTEAFF. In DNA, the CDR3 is TGTGCCAGCAGTTTCTCCAGGAACACTGAAGCTTTCTTT.

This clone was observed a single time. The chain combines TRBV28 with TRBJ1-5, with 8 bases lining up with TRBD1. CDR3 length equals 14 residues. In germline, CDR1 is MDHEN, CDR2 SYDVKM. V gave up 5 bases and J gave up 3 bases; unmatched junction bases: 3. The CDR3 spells CASSTGGLNQPQHF. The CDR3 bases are TGTGCCAGCAGTACAGGGGGACTCAATCAGCCCCAGCATTTT.

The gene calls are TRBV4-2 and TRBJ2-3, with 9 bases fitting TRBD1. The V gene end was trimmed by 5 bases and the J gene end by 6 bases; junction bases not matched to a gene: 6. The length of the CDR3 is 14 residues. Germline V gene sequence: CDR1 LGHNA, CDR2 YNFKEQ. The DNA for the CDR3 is TGTGCCAGCAGCTTACGGACAGGGGAGGATACGCAGTATTTT. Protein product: CASSLRTGEDTQYF.

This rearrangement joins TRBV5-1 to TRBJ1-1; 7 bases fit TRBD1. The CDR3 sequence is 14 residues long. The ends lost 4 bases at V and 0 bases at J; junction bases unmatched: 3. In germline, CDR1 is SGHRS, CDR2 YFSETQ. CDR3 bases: TGCGCCAGCAGCGCGGGACAGTTGAACACTGAAGCTTTCTTT. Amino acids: CASSAGQLNTEAFF.

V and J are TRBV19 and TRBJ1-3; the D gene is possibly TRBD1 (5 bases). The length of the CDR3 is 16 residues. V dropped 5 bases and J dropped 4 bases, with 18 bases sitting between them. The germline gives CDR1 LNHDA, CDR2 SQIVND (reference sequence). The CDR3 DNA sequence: TGTGCCAGTAGTTTCCCAGGGAAGAGTGGAGGAAACACCATATATTTT. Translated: CASSFPGKSGGNTIYF.

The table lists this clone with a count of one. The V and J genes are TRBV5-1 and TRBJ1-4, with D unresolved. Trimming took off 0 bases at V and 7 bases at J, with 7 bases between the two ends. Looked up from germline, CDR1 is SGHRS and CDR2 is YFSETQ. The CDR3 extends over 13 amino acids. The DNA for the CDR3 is TGCGCCAGCAGCTTGGCACGGGGTGAAAAACTGTTTTTT. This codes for CASSLARGEKLFF.

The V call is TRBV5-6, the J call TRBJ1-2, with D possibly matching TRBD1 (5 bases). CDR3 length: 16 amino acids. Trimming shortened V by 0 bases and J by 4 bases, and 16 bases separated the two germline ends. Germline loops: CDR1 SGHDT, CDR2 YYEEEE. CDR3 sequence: CASSLEGSGVGYGYTF. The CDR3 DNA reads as TGTGCCAGCAGCTTGGAAGGATCGGGGGTGGGCTATGGCTACACCTTC. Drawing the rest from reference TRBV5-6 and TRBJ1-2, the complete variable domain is DAGVTQSPTHLIKTRGQQVTLRCSPKSGHDTVSWYQQALGQGPQFIFQYYEEEERQRGNFPDRFSGHQFPNYSSELNVNALLLGDSALYLCASSLEGSGVGYGYTFGSGTRLTVV.

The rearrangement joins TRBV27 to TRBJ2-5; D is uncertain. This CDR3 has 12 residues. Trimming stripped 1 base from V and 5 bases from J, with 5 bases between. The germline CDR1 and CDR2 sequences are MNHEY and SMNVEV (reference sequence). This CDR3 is CASSLLQETQYF. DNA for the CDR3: TGTGCCAGCAGTTTATTGCAGGAGACCCAGTACTTC.

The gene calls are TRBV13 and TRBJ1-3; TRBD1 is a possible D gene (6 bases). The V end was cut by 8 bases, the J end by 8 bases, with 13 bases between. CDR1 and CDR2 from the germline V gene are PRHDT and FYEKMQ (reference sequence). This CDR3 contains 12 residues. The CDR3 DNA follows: TGTGCCAGCGGGGAGGGGGGAGACACCATATATTTT. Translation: CASGEGGDTIYF.